This TCR beta chain was profiled in a study of T cells in Graves' hyperthyroidism and ophthalmopathy. Study results and limitations: Researchers found most expanded thyroid clonotypes above 0.001 in blood as well.

Ophthalmopathy in the patients scored at least 3 on Clinical Activity Score and at least 4 on NOSPECS grade, lasting under 3 months. The diagnostic basis comprised clinical symptoms, serum thyroxine and TRAb, thyroid ultrasound and orbital computed tomography. Deletions cut 6 bases from V and 4 bases from J, with 16 bases between. CDR3 length: 15 residues. CDR1 and CDR2 from the germline V gene are LNHDA and SQIVND (reference sequence). Amplification of TCR beta CDR3 regions was performed using RNA transcripts as template. The TCR CDR3 first-round RT-PCR relied on the HTBI primer set. MiXCR was run by TCRdb on the multiplex PCR reads, yielding one entry per CDR3 protein. The sample yields hundreds of thousands of distinct CDR3 sequences, approximately 15% seen once. Worth noting for this clonotype: Antigen unknown.

Material for sequencing was blood. The source of this sequence is a woman aged 50 to 60 with Graves' ophthalmopathy. V is TRBV19 and J is TRBJ1-5; possible D gene TRBD1, 5 bases. The DNA of the CDR3 is TGTGCCAGTAGCCCGGACACGAAGGGGAATCAGCCCCAGCATTTT. Translation gives CASSPDTKGNQPQHF.